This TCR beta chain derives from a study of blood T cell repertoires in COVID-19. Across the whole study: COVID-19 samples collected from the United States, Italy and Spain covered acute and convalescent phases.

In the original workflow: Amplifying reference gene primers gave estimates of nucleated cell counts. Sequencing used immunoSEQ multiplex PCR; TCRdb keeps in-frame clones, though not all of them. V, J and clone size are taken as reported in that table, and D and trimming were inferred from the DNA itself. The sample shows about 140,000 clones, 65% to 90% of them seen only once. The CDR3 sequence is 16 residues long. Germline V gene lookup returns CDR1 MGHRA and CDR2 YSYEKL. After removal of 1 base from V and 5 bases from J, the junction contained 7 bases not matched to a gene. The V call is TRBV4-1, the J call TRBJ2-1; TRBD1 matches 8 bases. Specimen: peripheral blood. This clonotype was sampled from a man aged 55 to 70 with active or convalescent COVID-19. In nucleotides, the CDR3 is TGCGCCAGCAGCCAAGGAATCGGACAGGGTGACAATGAGCAGTTCTTC. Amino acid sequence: CASSQGIGQGDNEQFF.